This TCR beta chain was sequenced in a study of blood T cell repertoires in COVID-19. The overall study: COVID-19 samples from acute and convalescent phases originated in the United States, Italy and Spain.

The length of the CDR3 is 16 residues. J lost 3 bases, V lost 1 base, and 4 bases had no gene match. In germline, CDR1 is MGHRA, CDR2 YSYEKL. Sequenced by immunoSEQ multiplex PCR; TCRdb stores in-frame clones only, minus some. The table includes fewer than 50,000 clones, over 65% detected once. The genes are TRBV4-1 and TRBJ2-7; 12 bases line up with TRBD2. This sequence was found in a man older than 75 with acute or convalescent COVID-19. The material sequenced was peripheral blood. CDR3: CASSQVLAGGSYEQYF. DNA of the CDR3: TGCGCCAGCAGCCAAGTTCTAGCGGGAGGGAGCTACGAGCAGTACTTC.